The sequence of this TCR beta chain was determined in a study of blood T cells in healthy people across ages. The second PCR ran about 7 to 12 cycles with a sample-barcoded 5' primer and J-beta primers. Via MiXCR, TCRdb re-called the 5' RACE reads, giving one row per CDR3 protein. The sample contains 910,000 or so distinct CDR3 sequences, roughly 51% of which appear only once. The V segment lost 5 bases and the J segment 1 base; nucleotides outside the gene matches: 7. Germline CDR1 is SGHNT and CDR2 is YENEEA. The length of the CDR3 is 16 residues. Researchers isolated at least 6 million PBMCs per sample.

The chain couples TRBV11-3 to TRBJ2-2, with 7 bases aligning to TRBD2. The clonotype comes from a woman aged 55-69 years in good health. The sequenced sample consisted of blood. CDR3 sequence: CASSHGGSLNTGELFF. The CDR3 DNA sequence: TGTGCCAGCAGCCACGGGGGGAGCTTGAACACCGGGGAGCTGTTTTTT.